These 11 T cell receptor beta chains came from one sample sequenced in a study of cytomegalovirus exposure and HLA in healthy donors. The PCR contained 60 Vbeta and 13 Jbeta primers. Sequencing was performed with immunoSEQ multiplex PCR; in TCRdb, only in-frame clones are kept and a portion is missing. Among 150,000 to 200,000 clones, approximately 75% were seen once, and the ten largest hold 1.9%. The sequenced sample was PBMCs. The receptor set was obtained from a woman under 30 in good health and CMV-seronegative.

As to this clone: The same CDR3 arises from other DNA sequences in this sample as well. The rearrangement joins TRBV19 to TRBJ2-1; TRBD2 agrees at 15 bases. The V gene end was trimmed by 6 bases and the J gene end by 4 bases; junction bases not matched to a gene: 1. In germline, CDR1 is LNHDA, CDR2 SQIVND (reference sequence). The CDR3 length is 15 residues. CDR3 DNA sequence: TGTGCCAGTAGCGGGACTAGCGGGAGGTACAATGAGCAGTTCTTC. Its translation is CASSGTSGRYNEQFF.

The chain employs TRBV7-9 and TRBJ2-7; D might be TRBD1 (6 bases). Germline V gives CDR1 SEHNR, CDR2 FQNEAQ (reference sequence). This CDR3 has 13 amino acids. V was shortened by 5 bases and J by 2 bases, with 10 bases between the two germline ends. The chain's CDR3 is CASSTGTTYEQYF. Written as DNA, the CDR3 is TGTGCCAGCAGCACCGGGACAACCTACGAGCAGTACTTC.

V usage is TRBV6-5 and J usage is TRBJ1-1; 8 nucleotides agree with TRBD1. V shed 2 bases and J 6 bases; nucleotides not matched to a gene: 5. This CDR3 region has 14 residues. CDR1 and CDR2 (germline): MNHEY, SVGAGI. DNA of the CDR3: TGTGCCAGCAGTTACGGAGACAGGGGCCCTGAAGCTTTCTTT. Translation: CASSYGDRGPEAFF.

The rearrangement uses TRBV11-2 and TRBJ1-1; maybe TRBD1 (6 bases). The germline V gene encodes CDR1 SGHAT and CDR2 FQNNGV. Trimming stripped 5 bases from V and 1 base from J, with 11 bases between. CDR3 length: 14 residues. CDR3 in DNA: TGTGCCAGCAGCCGTACAGGGACGAACACTGAAGCTTTCTTT. Translated, it gives CASSRTGTNTEAFF.

The chain couples TRBV7-8 to TRBJ2-1; possibly TRBD2 for D (5 bases). In germline, CDR1 is SGHVS, CDR2 FQNEAQ. The CDR3 is made up of 12 amino acids. V shed 4 bases and J shed 8 bases, with 9 bases lying between them. As DNA, the CDR3 is TGTGCCAGCAGCTCGGACTTTGATGAGCAGTTCTTC. It specifies CASSSDFDEQFF.

V usage is TRBV2 and J usage is TRBJ1-5, with 10 bases lining up with TRBD1. The V gene end was trimmed by 5 bases and the J gene end by 6 bases; junction bases not matched to a gene: 7. This CDR3 region has 15 residues. Per the germline V gene, CDR1 is SNHLY and CDR2 is FYNNEI. The CDR3 loop reads CASSRDRGYVQPQHF. The CDR3 DNA follows: TGTGCCAGCAGTAGGGACAGGGGATACGTTCAGCCCCAGCATTTT. The whole variable domain, remainder taken from reference TRBV2 and TRBJ1-5, is EPEVTQTPSHQVTQMGQEVILRCVPISNHLYFYWYRQILGQKVEFLVSFYNNEISEKSEIFDDQFSVERPDGSNFTLKIRSTKLEDSAMYFCASSRDRGYVQPQHFGDGTRLSIL.

This clone showed up just once. V usage is TRBV7-9 and J usage is TRBJ2-1; 8 nucleotides match TRBD1. The CDR3 runs to 15 residues. Germline V gene lookup returns CDR1 SEHNR and CDR2 FQNEAQ (reference sequence). V was clipped by 6 bases and J by 3 bases; unmatched bases: 7. The DNA of the CDR3 is TGTGCCAGCAGACCCCCCGGGACAGGCTACAATGAGCAGTTCTTC. Residues: CASRPPGTGYNEQFF.

The V call is TRBV6-5, the J call TRBJ1-5; 9 positions agree with TRBD1. CDR3 length equals 13 residues. CDR1 and CDR2 (germline): MNHEY, SVGAGI. The V and J ends lost 8 bases and 9 bases, in that order; junction bases with no gene match: 8. This chain's CDR3 is CASGQGYRRPQHF. For the CDR3, the DNA is TGTGCCAGCGGACAGGGGTACCGGAGGCCCCAGCATTTT.

The chain couples TRBV12-5 to TRBJ2-1, with D tentatively TRBD1 (6 bases). The length of the CDR3 is 14 residues. Between the trimmed V and J ends, which lost 5 bases and 4 bases, there was a span of 12 bases. Per germline, CDR1 LGHNT and CDR2 FRNRAP. The CDR3 loop is CASGPGHGYNEQFF. The DNA for the CDR3 is TGTGCTAGTGGTCCGGGACATGGGTACAATGAGCAGTTCTTC.

This chain uses TRBV7-9 with TRBJ2-7; 8 bases agree with TRBD1. This CDR3 is 15 amino acids long. Trimming at V came to 1 base and at J to 6 bases, leaving 8 bases not matched to a gene. Germline values: CDR1 SEHNR, CDR2 FQNEAQ (reference sequence). CDR3 coding DNA: TGTGCCAGCAGCTTAGTACAGGGGGTGTCGGTCGAGCAGTACTTC. Translated: CASSLVQGVSVEQYF.

As for this clone: The sample holds other DNA sequences that translate to the same CDR3. V usage is TRBV4-1 and J usage is TRBJ2-7, with TRBD1 identical over 11 bases. In germline, CDR1 is MGHRA, CDR2 YSYEKL. V lost 4 bases and J lost 3; bases outside the gene matches: 2. The CDR3 spans 14 residues. Written as DNA, the CDR3 is TGCGCCAGCAGCCCGGGACAGGGGGGCTACGAGCAGTACTTC. This sequence encodes CASSPGQGGYEQYF.